The present T cell receptor (beta chain) was sequenced within a study of regulatory T cells in long-lasting Graves disease. The V gene lost 0 bases and the J gene lost 3 bases, with 5 bases spanning the gap. Germline V gene data show CDR1 as ENHRY and CDR2 as SYGVKD. This CDR3 is built from 14 residues. The authors built TCR beta libraries using iRepertoire HTBI primers and Arm-PCR of CDR3 regions. TCRdb ran MiXCR on the multiplex PCR reads and lists one entry per CDR3 protein. This table holds hundreds of thousands of distinct CDR3 sequences, roughly 14% found once. The sample's time point: newly diagnosed GD, antithyroid drugs for less than 3 months. RNA from PBMCs was the source of the TCR library. A further study also used this sample, focusing on T cells in Graves' hyperthyroidism and ophthalmopathy. In that study: The study excluded patients with uncontrolled infection, other autoimmune disease, pregnancy or lactation. Blood samples included most of the expanded thyroid clonotypes exceeding 0.001. Before onset, ophthalmopathy was predicted by the model a median 6.5 months earlier.

Material: peripheral blood mononuclear cells (PBMCs), obtained at new diagnosis, from a patient treated with antithyroid drugs. The sequence was collected from a man younger than 40 with Graves disease. The chain carries TRBV10-3 and TRBJ1-4; no reliable D call. CDR3: CAISESRANEKLFF. CDR3 DNA sequence: TGTGCCATCAGTGAGTCGAGGGCTAATGAAAAACTGTTTTTT.